This T cell receptor beta chain was observed in a study of T cell clones after liver transplantation. Germline lookup yields CDR1 SEHNR and CDR2 FQNEAQ (reference sequence). V was clipped by 1 base and J by 8 bases, with 6 bases between them. This CDR3 has 12 residues. TCRdb keeps only in-frame clones here, not all; method: immunoSEQ multiplex PCR. The sample records fewer than 65,000 clones, about 90% being singletons. A note on this clone: Its antigen is not identified.

Findings and caveats of the study: Post-transplant, graft-donor-reactive CD4 TCRbeta sequences in blood dropped significantly in 5 of 8 subjects.

The gene calls are TRBV7-9 and TRBJ2-1, with D unresolved. The clonotype originates from a human patient who received a liver transplant. Some T cells could come from the graft donor. Sequencing used CD8+ T cells from blood, obtained 12 months after liver transplant. CDR3 amino acids: CASSLGRDEQFF. The CDR3 DNA reads as TGTGCCAGCAGCTTAGGGCGCGATGAGCAGTTCTTC. Full variable domain (outside the CDR3, taken from reference TRBV7-9 and TRBJ2-1): DTGVSQNPRHKITKRGQNVTFRCDPISEHNRLYWYRQTLGQGPEFLTYFQNEAQLEKSRLLSDRFSAERPKGSFSTLEIQRTEQGDSAMYLCASSLGRDEQFFGPGTRLTVL.